These 9 T cell receptor beta chains share one sample of origin, sequenced in a study of T cells after yellow fever vaccination. Each CDR3 protein is one row after TCRdb ran MiXCR on the 5' RACE reads. This table holds some 320,000 distinct CDR3 sequences, 8.7% found once. This material consisted of PBMCs, taken on the day of the first yellow fever vaccination. The origin of the receptors is a man between 18 and 35 years old who received the YFV17D yellow fever vaccine.

In its sample, this clonotype was seen many times. This rearrangement joins TRBV19 to TRBJ2-1, with D perhaps given as TRBD1 or TRBD2 (5 bases each). The V end lost 2 bases, the J end lost 0 bases, and 14 bases lay between the germline ends. CDR3 size: 17 residues. Germline V lookup: CDR1 LNHDA, CDR2 SQIVND (reference sequence). This CDR3 is CASSIRAWGSSYNEQFF. DNA of the CDR3: TGTGCCAGTAGTATACGAGCTTGGGGGAGCTCCTACAATGAGCAGTTCTTC.

This clonotype was seen a single time. The rearrangement uses TRBV28 and TRBJ2-3, with D perhaps TRBD2 (7 bases). V shed 0 bases and J shed 3 bases, with 13 bases lying between them. Per germline, CDR1 MDHEN and CDR2 SYDVKM. CDR3 length: 16 amino acids. The DNA of the CDR3 is TGTGCCAGCAGTTTATGGGGGGGGCGTTCGACAGATACGCAGTATTTT. Translated, it gives CASSLWGGRSTDTQYF.

The CDR3 spells CASSLPGLAETQYF. In DNA form, the CDR3 reads TGTGCCAGCAGTCTCCCAGGACTAGCTGAGACCCAGTACTTC. The rearrangement joins TRBV12-3 or TRBV12-4 to TRBJ2-5, with 8 bases that match TRBD2. CDR3 length: 14 amino acids. J gave up 5 bases and V 5 bases, and 7 bases lay outside the gene matches.

The chain has TRBV5-1 and TRBJ2-5; no reliable D call. Germline V gene sequence: CDR1 SGHRS, CDR2 YFSETQ. There are 14 residues in the CDR3. V was cut by 2 bases and J by 1 base, with 9 bases left in between. CDR3 protein: CASSFGQSQETQYF. The CDR3 DNA is TGCGCCAGCAGCTTCGGTCAGTCCCAAGAGACCCAGTACTTC.

This clonotype has ten or more counts. The rearrangement links TRBV5-1 to TRBJ2-3; no clear D. The ends were cut back, 0 bases at V and 3 bases at J, with 5 bases in the middle. The CDR3 runs to 13 residues. The germline V gene has CDR1 SGHRS and CDR2 YFSETQ. This CDR3 is CASSLVPTDTQYF. The DNA for the CDR3 is TGCGCCAGCAGCTTGGTACCTACAGATACGCAGTATTTT.

This clonotype showed up just a few times. The J gene is TRBJ2-1, the V gene TRBV6-1; TRBD2 matches 7 bases. Trimming cost V 4 bases and J 0 bases; bases outside gene matches: 6. Germline V lookup: CDR1 MNHNS, CDR2 SASEGT. The CDR3 consists of 16 residues. The CDR3 protein is CASSVKGGSSYNEQFF. The CDR3 nucleotides read TGTGCCAGCAGTGTAAAGGGCGGGAGCTCCTACAATGAGCAGTTCTTC.

This chain joins TRBV11-2 and TRBJ2-1; tentatively, D is TRBD1 (6 bases). V was clipped by 5 bases and J by 9 bases, with 17 bases between them. The germline gives CDR1 SGHAT, CDR2 FQNNGV. The CDR3 extends over 14 amino acids. Here the CDR3 reads CASSQGLPPVEQFF. The CDR3 DNA follows: TGTGCCAGCAGCCAGGGGCTACCTCCCGTTGAGCAGTTCTTC.

This clonotype was seen a handful of times. The rearrangement links TRBV6-2 or TRBV6-3 to TRBJ2-3; 16 nucleotides match TRBD2. The CDR3 contains 21 residues. The germline CDR1 and CDR2 sequences are MNHEY and SVGEGT. Trimming cost V 5 bases and J 4 bases; bases outside gene matches: 18. The chain's CDR3 is CASSPGLAGGPPSWVADTQYF. In nucleotides, the CDR3 is TGTGCCAGCAGTCCGGGACTAGCGGGGGGGCCCCCATCTTGGGTGGCAGATACGCAGTATTTT.

The table lists this clonotype with a few counts. A much larger clone differs from this one at a single base, so this may be a read error. CDR3 sequence: CASSLAQGGIQETQYF. The CDR3 bases are TGCGCCAGCAGCTTGGCCCAGGGGGGGATCCAAGAGACCCAGTACTTC. The chain is built from TRBV5-1 and TRBJ2-5, with D perhaps being TRBD1 or TRBD2 (7 bases each). CDR3 length equals 16 residues. Germline-derived CDR1 and CDR2 are SGHRS and YFSETQ. V lost 0 bases and J lost 1, with 13 bases in between.